This T cell receptor (beta chain) derives from a study of T cells in localized non-small cell lung cancer. Sequenced by immunoSEQ multiplex PCR; TCRdb stores in-frame clones only, minus some. The sample has some 20,000 clones, over 75% seen once; the top ten hold 6.9%. This CDR3 has 15 amino acids. After removal of 1 base from V and 0 bases from J, the junction contained 0 bases not matched to a gene. Germline V gene data show CDR1 as SGHDT and CDR2 as YYEEEE. The study, taken as a whole, reports: Of the top 100 tumor clones, median around 50 were in adjacent lung, some 29 among its top 100.

The sample holds a few counts of this clone. Its antigen is not identified. The V and J genes are TRBV5-6 and TRBJ2-2; 7 bases line up with TRBD1. This TCR came from a woman between 35 and 75 years old with stage I lung adenocarcinoma. The starting material was peripheral blood, obtained before any cancer treatment. This CDR3 is CASSLRGPNTGELFF. CDR3 nucleotide sequence: TGTGCCAGCAGCTTGAGGGGGCCGAACACCGGGGAGCTGTTTTTT. Variable domain in full (rest from reference TRBV5-6 and TRBJ2-2): DAGVTQSPTHLIKTRGQQVTLRCSPKSGHDTVSWYQQALGQGPQFIFQYYEEEERQRGNFPDRFSGHQFPNYSSELNVNALLLGDSALYLCASSLRGPNTGELFFGEGSRLTVL.